These 18 T cell receptor beta chains share one sample of origin, sequenced in a study of blood T cell repertoires in COVID-19. Profiling relied on immunoSEQ multiplex PCR, and the TCRdb table lists in-frame clones only, not all of them. The table has about 130,000 clones, approximately 85% seen once; the top ten hold around 4.1%. The sample was peripheral blood. The receptors come from a human donor in a cohort sampled during active COVID-19.

The genes are TRBV7-2 and TRBJ2-6; TRBD2 is a possible D gene (6 bases). Germline CDR1 SGHTA, CDR2 FQGNSA. The V end lost 11 bases, the J end lost 4 bases, and 21 bases lay between the germline ends. There are 16 residues in the CDR3. The CDR3 sequence: CARRPGGTGGANVLTF. CDR3 nucleotides: TGTGCCCGCCGCCCGGGCGGGACGGGGGGGGCCAACGTCCTGACTTTC.

The V and J genes are TRBV7-9 and TRBJ1-4; D gene ambiguous. CDR1 and CDR2 from the germline V gene are SEHNR and FQNEAQ (reference sequence). Trimming shortened V by 6 bases and J by 6 bases, and 17 bases separated the two germline ends. This CDR3 is built from 15 residues. In DNA, the CDR3 is TGTGCCAGCAGTCCTCCCGGGTCCGGGGATGAAAAACTGTTTTTT. This translates into CASSPPGSGDEKLFF. The whole variable domain, remainder taken from reference TRBV7-9 and TRBJ1-4, is DTGVSQNPRHKITKRGQNVTFRCDPISEHNRLYWYRQTLGQGPEFLTYFQNEAQLEKSRLLSDRFSAERPKGSFSTLEIQRTEQGDSAMYLCASSPPGSGDEKLFFGSGTQLSVL.

This clone was recorded a few times. V is TRBV5-4 and J is TRBJ1-6; 8 bases match TRBD1. The CDR3 sequence is 14 residues long. Trimming at V came to 5 bases and at J to 10 bases, leaving 8 bases not matched to a gene. Germline CDR1 reads SGHNT; CDR2 reads YYREEE (reference sequence). This CDR3 is CASRDRVGESPLHF. The CDR3 nucleotides are TGTGCCAGCAGGGACAGGGTAGGGGAATCACCCCTCCACTTT.

V and J are TRBV2 and TRBJ1-3; possibly TRBD1 for D (5 bases). CDR1 and CDR2 from the germline V gene are SNHLY and FYNNEI. The CDR3 has 15 residues. Between the trimmed V and J ends, which lost 3 bases and 0 bases, there was a span of 9 bases. Here the CDR3 DNA reads TGTGCCAGCAGTGAGTTCAGGGCCTCTGGAAACACCATATATTTT. Protein: CASSEFRASGNTIYF. Filled out from reference TRBV2 and TRBJ1-3, the complete variable domain reads EPEVTQTPSHQVTQMGQEVILRCVPISNHLYFYWYRQILGQKVEFLVSFYNNEISEKSEIFDDQFSVERPDGSNFTLKIRSTKLEDSAMYFCASSEFRASGNTIYFGEGSWLTVV.

This clone occurred once. The chain uses TRBV3-1 (or the pseudogene TRBV3-2) and TRBJ2-3, with 8 bases aligning to TRBD2. CDR1 is LGHDT, CDR2 YNNKEL, per germline (reference sequence). The CDR3 runs 18 residues. Germline trimming cut 5 bases from V and 0 bases from J; bases unmatched to any gene: 13. The CDR3 DNA is TGTGCCAGCAGCGGAGGGGGTCGGGGGGGGCCGAGCACAGATACGCAGTATTTT. Its protein is CASSGGGRGGPSTDTQYF.

The chain links TRBV5-8 to TRBJ2-3; the D gene is possibly TRBD2 (7 bases). Germline V gives CDR1 SGHTS, CDR2 YDEGEE. The CDR3 extends over 14 amino acids. Trimming left V 2 bases short and J 10 bases short, with 17 bases between. CDR3 bases: TGTGCCAGCAGCTTATCTAGGGGGGGAGCTGCGCAGTATTTT. Protein product: CASSLSRGGAAQYF.

CDR3 nucleotide sequence: TGCGCCAGCACCTTTTTTAGCGATCCCCAAGAGACCCAGTACTTC. Its translation: CASTFFSDPQETQYF. The chain couples TRBV5-1 to TRBJ2-5; tentative D call: TRBD2 (5 bases). Trimming removed 6 bases from V and 1 base from J, with 16 bases in between. CDR1 and CDR2 from the germline V gene are SGHRS and YFSETQ. The CDR3 sequence is 15 residues long. Variable domain in full (rest from reference TRBV5-1 and TRBJ2-5): KAGVTQTPRYLIKTRGQQVTLSCSPISGHRSVSWYQQTPGQGLQFLFEYFSETQRNKGNFPGRFSGRQFSNSRSEMNVSTLELGDSALYLCASTFFSDPQETQYFGPGTRLLVL.

The chain employs TRBV30 and TRBJ2-5; a weak D match, TRBD1 (5 bases). The V end was cut by 2 bases, the J end by 7 bases, with 17 bases between. The germline V gene has CDR1 GTSNPN and CDR2 SVGIG (reference sequence). The CDR3 spans 14 residues. The CDR3 protein is CAWSMEGALGTQYF. The CDR3 nucleotides are TGTGCCTGGAGTATGGAAGGGGCCCTGGGGACCCAGTACTTC. Full variable domain (outside the CDR3, taken from reference TRBV30 and TRBJ2-5): SQTIHQWPATLVQPVGSPLSLECTVEGTSNPNLYWYRQAAGRGLQLLFYSVGIGQISSEVPQNLSASRPQDRQFILSSKKLLLSDSGFYLCAWSMEGALGTQYFGPGTRLLVL.

The rearrangement uses TRBV7-6 and TRBJ2-2; 10 positions agree with TRBD2. This CDR3 is built from 18 residues. From germline, CDR1 is SGHVS and CDR2 FNYEAQ. The V segment lost 0 bases and the J segment 4 bases; nucleotides outside the gene matches: 8. The CDR3 is CASSLAETSGWGTGELFF. CDR3 bases: TGTGCCAGCAGCTTAGCCGAGACTAGCGGGTGGGGCACCGGGGAGCTGTTTTTT.

The genes are TRBV2 and TRBJ2-3, with D perhaps matching TRBD2 (5 bases). The CDR3 has 14 amino acids. Germline loops: CDR1 SNHLY, CDR2 FYNNEI. Trimming took off 6 bases at V and 0 bases at J, with 10 bases between the two ends. The CDR3 DNA follows: TGTGCCAGCAGGGACTTCGACAGCACAGATACGCAGTATTTT. This codes for CASRDFDSTDTQYF. The full variable domain, completed using reference TRBV2 and TRBJ2-3, is EPEVTQTPSHQVTQMGQEVILRCVPISNHLYFYWYRQILGQKVEFLVSFYNNEISEKSEIFDDQFSVERPDGSNFTLKIRSTKLEDSAMYFCASRDFDSTDTQYFGPGTRLTVL.

This clone was seen once. At one end the junction does not follow the germline gene, possibly because of a read error. The rearrangement uses TRBV7-7 and TRBJ2-5; 14 positions match TRBD2. The CDR3 covers 16 residues. CDR1 is SSHAT, CDR2 FNYEAQ, per germline (reference sequence). The CDR3 region has the DNA TGTGCTAGCAGCCCCGGACTAGCGGGGGGTAAAGAGACCCAGTACTTC. Translated, it gives CASSPGLAGGKETQYF. The entire variable domain, with the rest obtained from reference TRBV7-7 and TRBJ2-5, is as follows: GAGVSQSPRYKVTKRGQDVTLRCDPISSHATLYWYQQALGQGPEFLTYFNYEAQPDKSGLPSDRFSAERPEGSISTLTIQRTEQRDSAMYRCASSPGLAGGKETQYFGPGTRLLVL.

This clone was picked up one time. The V and J genes are TRBV4-3 and TRBJ2-7, with a possible D match to TRBD1 (5 bases). The CDR3 has 15 amino acids. Germline assignment: CDR1 LGHNA and CDR2 YSLEER. Between the trimmed V and J ends, which lost 1 base and 2 bases, there was a span of 12 bases. The DNA of the CDR3 is TGCGCCAGCAGCCAAGCTCTAGGGGCGGCCTACGAGCAGTACTTC. It specifies CASSQALGAAYEQYF.

Here the CDR3 reads CASSQAQGAPYEQYF. Written as DNA, the CDR3 is TGCGCCAGCAGCCAAGCACAGGGGGCCCCATACGAGCAGTACTTC. The chain uses TRBV4-3 and TRBJ2-7; 9 bases map to TRBD1. The CDR3 is 15 residues long. Trimming cost V 1 base and J 4 bases; bases outside gene matches: 5. Germline CDR1 and CDR2: LGHNA and YSLEER.

The rearrangement joins TRBV3-1 (or the pseudogene TRBV3-2) to TRBJ2-1; TRBD1 matches 8 bases. The J segment lost 14 bases and the V segment lost 0 bases, leaving 9 bases of the junction unmatched. The germline V gene encodes CDR1 LGHDT and CDR2 YNNKEL (reference sequence). This CDR3 comprises 14 residues. CDR3: CASSQDLGVTGEFF. Written as DNA, the CDR3 is TGTGCCAGCAGCCAAGATCTTGGGGTGACAGGGGAGTTCTTC.

V usage is TRBV5-6 and J usage is TRBJ2-4; 7 bases are a match to TRBD1. CDR1 and CDR2 from the germline V gene are SGHDT and YYEEEE. The CDR3 has 15 amino acids. The V and J ends lost 2 bases and 9 bases, in that order; junction bases with no gene match: 11. CDR3 bases: TGTGCCAGCAGCTTTAGGGCAGGGGGAACAAGCATTCAGTACTTC. Protein: CASSFRAGGTSIQYF.

This clone was recorded once. The chain couples TRBV4-3 to TRBJ1-4; TRBD1 is a possible D gene (6 bases). V lost 1 base and J lost 5, with 8 bases in between. Germline V gene sequence: CDR1 LGHNA, CDR2 YSLEER. CDR3 length: 14 residues. The CDR3 coding sequence is TGCGCCAGCAGCCAAGGACAGGAAAATGAAAAACTGTTTTTT. Its protein product is CASSQGQENEKLFF.

V gene TRBV2 combines with J gene TRBJ2-7, with no clear D. The V end was cut by 7 bases, the J end by 3 bases, with 22 bases between. Germline V lookup: CDR1 SNHLY, CDR2 FYNNEI. This CDR3 spans 16 amino acids. The chain's CDR3 is CASNIRGSPKDYEQYF. CDR3 bases: TGTGCCAGCAATATCCGCGGCTCCCCGAAAGACTACGAGCAGTACTTC.

The chain uses TRBV11-2 and TRBJ1-2; TRBD1 is a possible D gene (6 bases). V lost 1 base, J lost 4 bases, and 16 bases lay in between. CDR3 length: 16 amino acids. CDR1 is SGHAT and CDR2 is FQNNGV in the germline V gene. This CDR3 reads CASSLGNRALSYGYTF. DNA of the CDR3: TGTGCCAGCAGCTTAGGCAACAGGGCGCTTAGCTATGGCTACACCTTC.